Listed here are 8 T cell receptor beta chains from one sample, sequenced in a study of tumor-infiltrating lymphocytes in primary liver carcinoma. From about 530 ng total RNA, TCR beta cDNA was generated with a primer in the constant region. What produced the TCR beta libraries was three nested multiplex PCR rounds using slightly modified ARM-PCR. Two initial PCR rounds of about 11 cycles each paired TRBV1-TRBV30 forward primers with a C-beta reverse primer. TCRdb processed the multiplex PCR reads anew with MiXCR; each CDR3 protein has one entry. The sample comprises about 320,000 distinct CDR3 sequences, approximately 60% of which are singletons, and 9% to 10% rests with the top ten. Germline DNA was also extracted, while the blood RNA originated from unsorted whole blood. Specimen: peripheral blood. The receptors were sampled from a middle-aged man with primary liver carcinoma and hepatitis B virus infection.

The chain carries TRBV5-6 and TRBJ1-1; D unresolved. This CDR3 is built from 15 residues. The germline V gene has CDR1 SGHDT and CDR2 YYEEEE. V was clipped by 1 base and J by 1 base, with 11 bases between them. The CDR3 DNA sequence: TGTGCCAGCAGCTTGCCTGAGAGGAAGAACACTGAAGCTTTCTTT. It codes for CASSLPERKNTEAFF.

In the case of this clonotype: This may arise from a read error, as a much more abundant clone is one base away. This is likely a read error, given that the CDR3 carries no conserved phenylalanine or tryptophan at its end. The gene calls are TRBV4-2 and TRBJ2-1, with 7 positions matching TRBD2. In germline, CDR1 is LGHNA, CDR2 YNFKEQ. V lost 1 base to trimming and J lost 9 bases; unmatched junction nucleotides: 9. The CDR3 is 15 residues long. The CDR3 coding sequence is TGTGCCAGCAGCCAAGTGGGGACTACCCTCGGTGAGCAGTTCTTA. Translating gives CASSQVGTTLGEQFL.

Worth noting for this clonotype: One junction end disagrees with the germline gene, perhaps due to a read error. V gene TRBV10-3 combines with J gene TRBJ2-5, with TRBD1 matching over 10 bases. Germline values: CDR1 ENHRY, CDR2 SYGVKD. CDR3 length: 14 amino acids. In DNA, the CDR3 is TGTGTCATCAGCGACAGGGGGCGAGGAGAGACCCAGTACTTC. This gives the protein CVISDRGRGETQYF.

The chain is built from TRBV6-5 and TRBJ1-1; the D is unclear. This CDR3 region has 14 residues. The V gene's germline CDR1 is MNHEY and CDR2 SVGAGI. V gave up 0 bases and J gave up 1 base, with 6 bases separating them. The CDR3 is CASSYSNRNTEAFF. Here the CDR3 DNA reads TGTGCCAGCAGTTACTCAAACCGGAACACTGAAGCTTTCTTT.

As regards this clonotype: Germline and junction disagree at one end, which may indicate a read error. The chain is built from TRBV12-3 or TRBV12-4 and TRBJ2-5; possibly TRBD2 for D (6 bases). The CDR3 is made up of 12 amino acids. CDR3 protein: CDSSLGGETHYF. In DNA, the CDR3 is TGTGACAGCAGCCTAGGAGGGGAGACCCATTACTTC.

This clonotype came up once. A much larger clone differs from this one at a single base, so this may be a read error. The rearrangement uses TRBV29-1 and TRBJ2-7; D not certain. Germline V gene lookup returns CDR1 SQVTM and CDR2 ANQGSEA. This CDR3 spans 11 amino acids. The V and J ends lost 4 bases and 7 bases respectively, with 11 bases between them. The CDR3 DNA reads TGCAGCGTTGTTTGGTCCTCAGAGCAGTACTTC. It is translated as CSVVWSSEQYF.

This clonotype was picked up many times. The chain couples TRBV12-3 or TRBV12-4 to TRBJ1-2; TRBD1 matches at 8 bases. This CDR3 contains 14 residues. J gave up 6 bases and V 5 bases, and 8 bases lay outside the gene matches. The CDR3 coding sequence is TGTGCCAGCAGTCTAGGGACAGGTCGGGATGGCTACACCTTC. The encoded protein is CASSLGTGRDGYTF.

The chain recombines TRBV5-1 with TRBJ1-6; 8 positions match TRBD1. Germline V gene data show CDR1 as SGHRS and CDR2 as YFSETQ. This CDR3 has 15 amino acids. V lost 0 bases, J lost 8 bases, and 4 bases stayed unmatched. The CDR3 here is CASSLAVTGDSPLHF. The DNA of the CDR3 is TGCGCCAGCAGCTTGGCCGTGACAGGGGATTCACCCCTCCACTTT.